This T cell receptor (beta chain) was sequenced for a study of T cells in tumors after PD-1 blockade. General study results and limits: Blood contained approximately 41% of the tumor's TCR clonotypes.

To note about this clone: The antigen is not known. This may be a read error: a much more frequent sequence differs by one nucleotide. Other DNA sequences of this sample code for an identical CDR3.

TCRdb keeps only in-frame clones here, not all; method: immunoSEQ multiplex PCR. The sample yields a few thousand clones, approximately 60% seen once. Trimming stripped 1 base from V and 5 bases from J, with 4 bases between. This CDR3 is 12 amino acids long. Germline CDR1 reads LGHNA; CDR2 reads YNFKEQ. This clonotype was obtained from a human donor with basal cell carcinoma. The material was tumor tissue, obtained after anti-PD-1 treatment. The chain carries TRBV4-2 and TRBJ2-3; D not resolved. The CDR3, as DNA: TGTGCCAGCAGCCAAGGAGGAGATACGCAGTATTTT. Translating it yields CASSQGGDTQYF.